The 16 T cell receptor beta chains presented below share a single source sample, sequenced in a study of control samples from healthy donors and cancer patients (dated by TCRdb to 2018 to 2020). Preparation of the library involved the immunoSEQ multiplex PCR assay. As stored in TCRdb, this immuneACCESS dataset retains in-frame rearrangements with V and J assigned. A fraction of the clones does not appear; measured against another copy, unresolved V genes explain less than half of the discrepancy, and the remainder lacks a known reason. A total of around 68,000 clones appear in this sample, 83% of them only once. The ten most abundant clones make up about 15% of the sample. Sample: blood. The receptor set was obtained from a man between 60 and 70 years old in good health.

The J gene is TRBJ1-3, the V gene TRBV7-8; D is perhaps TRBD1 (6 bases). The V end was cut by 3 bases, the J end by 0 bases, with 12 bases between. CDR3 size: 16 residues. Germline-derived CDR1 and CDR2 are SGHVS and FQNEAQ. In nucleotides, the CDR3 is TGTGCCAGCAGCTTCGGGGACATTTTCTCTGGAAACACCATATATTTT. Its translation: CASSFGDIFSGNTIYF.

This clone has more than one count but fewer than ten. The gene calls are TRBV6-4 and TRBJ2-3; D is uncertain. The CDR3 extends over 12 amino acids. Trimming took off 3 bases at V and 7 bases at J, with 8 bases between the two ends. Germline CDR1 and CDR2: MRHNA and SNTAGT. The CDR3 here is CASSDWANTQYF. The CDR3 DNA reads TGTGCCAGCAGTGATTGGGCGAATACGCAGTATTTT.

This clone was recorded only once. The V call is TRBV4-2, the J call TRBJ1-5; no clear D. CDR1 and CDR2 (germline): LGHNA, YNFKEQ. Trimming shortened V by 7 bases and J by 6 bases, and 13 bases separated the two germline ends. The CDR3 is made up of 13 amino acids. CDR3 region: CASTFQEGQPQHF. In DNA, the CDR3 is TGTGCCAGCACCTTTCAAGAGGGTCAGCCCCAGCATTTT.

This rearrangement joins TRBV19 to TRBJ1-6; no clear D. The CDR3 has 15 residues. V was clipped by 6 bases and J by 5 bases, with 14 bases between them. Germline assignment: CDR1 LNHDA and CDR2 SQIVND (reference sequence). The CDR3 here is CASRADGIHNSPLHF. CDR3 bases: TGTGCCAGTAGAGCGGACGGAATACATAATTCACCCCTCCACTTT.

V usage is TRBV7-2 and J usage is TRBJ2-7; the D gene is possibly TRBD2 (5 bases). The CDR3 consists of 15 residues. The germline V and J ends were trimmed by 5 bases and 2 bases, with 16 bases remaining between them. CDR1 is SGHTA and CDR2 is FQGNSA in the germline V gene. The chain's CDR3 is CASSTYLASAYEQYF. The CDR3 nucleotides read TGTGCCAGCAGCACCTACCTAGCATCCGCCTACGAGCAGTACTTC.

The CDR3, as DNA: TGTGCCAGCAGCCTGACTCTAGGGAATGAGCAGTTCTTC. Amino acids: CASSLTLGNEQFF. The V gene is TRBV6-4, the J gene TRBJ2-1; no clear D. Germline assignment: CDR1 MRHNA and CDR2 SNTAGT. The CDR3 is 13 residues long. The V end lost 6 bases, the J end lost 7 bases, and 13 bases lay between the germline ends.

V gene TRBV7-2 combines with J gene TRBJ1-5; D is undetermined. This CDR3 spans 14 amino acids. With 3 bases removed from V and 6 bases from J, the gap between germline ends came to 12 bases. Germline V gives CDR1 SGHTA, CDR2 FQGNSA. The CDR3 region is CASSFSAGLQPQHF. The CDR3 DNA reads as TGTGCCAGCAGCTTTAGCGCAGGTCTTCAGCCCCAGCATTTT.

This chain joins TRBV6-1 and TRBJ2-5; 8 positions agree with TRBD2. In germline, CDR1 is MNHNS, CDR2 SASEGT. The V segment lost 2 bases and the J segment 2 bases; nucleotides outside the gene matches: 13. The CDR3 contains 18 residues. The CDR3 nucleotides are TGTGCCAGCAGTGAACATCCCCGGGGCAGCGGGAGACAAGAGACCCAGTACTTC. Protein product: CASSEHPRGSGRQETQYF.

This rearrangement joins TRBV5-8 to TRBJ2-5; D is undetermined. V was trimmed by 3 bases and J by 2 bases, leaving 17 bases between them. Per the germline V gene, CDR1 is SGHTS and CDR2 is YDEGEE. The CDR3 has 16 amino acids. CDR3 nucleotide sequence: TGTGCCAGCAGCTCGCGTGGGCAGGTAGAACAAGAGACCCAGTACTTC. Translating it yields CASSSRGQVEQETQYF.

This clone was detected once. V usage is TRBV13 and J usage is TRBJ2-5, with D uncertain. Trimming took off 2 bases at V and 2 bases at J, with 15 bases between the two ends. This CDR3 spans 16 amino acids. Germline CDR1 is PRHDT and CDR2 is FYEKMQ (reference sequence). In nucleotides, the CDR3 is TGTGCCAGCAGCTTAAGTTTGGCCTGGGGACAAGAGACCCAGTACTTC. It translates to CASSLSLAWGQETQYF.

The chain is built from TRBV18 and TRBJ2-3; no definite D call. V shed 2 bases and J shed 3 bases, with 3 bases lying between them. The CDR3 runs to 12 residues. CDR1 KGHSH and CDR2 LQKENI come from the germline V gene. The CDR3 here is CASSPITDTQYF. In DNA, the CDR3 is TGTGCCAGCTCACCAATAACAGATACGCAGTATTTT.

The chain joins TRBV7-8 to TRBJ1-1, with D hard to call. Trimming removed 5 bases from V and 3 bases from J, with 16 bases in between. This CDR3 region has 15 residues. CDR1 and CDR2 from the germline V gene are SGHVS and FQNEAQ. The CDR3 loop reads CASSPAHDFYTEAFF. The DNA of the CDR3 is TGTGCCAGCAGCCCGGCCCATGACTTCTACACTGAAGCTTTCTTT.

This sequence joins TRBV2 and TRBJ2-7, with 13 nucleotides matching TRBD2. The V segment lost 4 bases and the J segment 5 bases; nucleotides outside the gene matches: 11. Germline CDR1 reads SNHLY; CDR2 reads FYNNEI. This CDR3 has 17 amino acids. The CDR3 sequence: CASSGSTSGRAHHEQYF. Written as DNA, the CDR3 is TGTGCCAGCAGTGGATCAACTAGCGGGAGGGCCCACCACGAGCAGTACTTC.

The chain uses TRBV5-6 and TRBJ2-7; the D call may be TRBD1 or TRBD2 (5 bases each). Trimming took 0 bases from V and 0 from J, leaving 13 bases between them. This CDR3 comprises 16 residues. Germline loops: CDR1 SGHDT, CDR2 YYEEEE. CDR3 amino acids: CASSLVGTKSSYEQYF. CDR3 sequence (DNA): TGTGCCAGCAGCTTGGTTGGGACCAAAAGCTCCTACGAGCAGTACTTC.

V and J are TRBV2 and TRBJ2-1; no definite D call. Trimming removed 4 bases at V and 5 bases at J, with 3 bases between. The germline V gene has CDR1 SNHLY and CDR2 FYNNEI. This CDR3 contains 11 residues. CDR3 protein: CASSGDNEQFF. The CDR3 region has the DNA TGTGCCAGCAGTGGAGACAATGAGCAGTTCTTC.

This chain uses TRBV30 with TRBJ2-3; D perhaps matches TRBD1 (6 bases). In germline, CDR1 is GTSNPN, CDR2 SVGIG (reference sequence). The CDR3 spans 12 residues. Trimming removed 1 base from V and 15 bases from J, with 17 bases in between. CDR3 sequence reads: CAWSGGGTLVYF. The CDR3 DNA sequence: TGTGCCTGGAGTGGAGGGGGAACTCTAGTTTATTTT.